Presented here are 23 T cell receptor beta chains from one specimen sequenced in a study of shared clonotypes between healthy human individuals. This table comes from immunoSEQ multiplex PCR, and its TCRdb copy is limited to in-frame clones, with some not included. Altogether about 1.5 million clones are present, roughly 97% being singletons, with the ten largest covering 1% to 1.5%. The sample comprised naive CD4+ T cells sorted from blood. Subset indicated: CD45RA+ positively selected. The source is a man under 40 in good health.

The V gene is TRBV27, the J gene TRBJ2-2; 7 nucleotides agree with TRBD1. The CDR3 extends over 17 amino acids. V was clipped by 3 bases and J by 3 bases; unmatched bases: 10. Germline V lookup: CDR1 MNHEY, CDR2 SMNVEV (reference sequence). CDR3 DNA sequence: TGTGCCAGCAGTTTTGCCTACAGGGGATTGGACACCGGGGAGCTGTTTTTT. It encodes CASSFAYRGLDTGELFF.

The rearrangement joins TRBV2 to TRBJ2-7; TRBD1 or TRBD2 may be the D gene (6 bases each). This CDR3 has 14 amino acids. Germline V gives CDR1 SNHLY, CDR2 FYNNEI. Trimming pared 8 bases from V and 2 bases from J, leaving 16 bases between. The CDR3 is CASRREQGTYEQYF. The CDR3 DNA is TGTGCCAGCCGGAGGGAACAGGGCACCTACGAGCAGTACTTC.

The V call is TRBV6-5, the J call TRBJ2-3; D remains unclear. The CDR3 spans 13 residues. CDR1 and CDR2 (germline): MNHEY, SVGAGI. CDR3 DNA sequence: TGTGGGGTTAGCAGAACTAGCACAGATACGCAGTATTTT. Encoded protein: CGVSRTSTDTQYF.

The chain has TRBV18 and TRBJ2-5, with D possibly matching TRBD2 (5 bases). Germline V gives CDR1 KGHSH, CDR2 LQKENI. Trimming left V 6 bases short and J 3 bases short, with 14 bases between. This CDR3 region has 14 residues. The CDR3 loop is CASSQQRAEETQYF. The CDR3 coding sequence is TGTGCCAGCTCTCAGCAGAGGGCAGAAGAGACCCAGTACTTC.

The CDR3 reads CASSPDGGNQPQHF. CDR3 sequence (DNA): TGTGCCAGCAGCCCCGACGGCGGCAATCAGCCCCAGCATTTT. This sequence joins TRBV2 and TRBJ1-5; D not certain. V gave up 6 bases and J gave up 2 bases, with 11 bases separating them. This CDR3 has 14 amino acids. CDR1 and CDR2 (germline): SNHLY, FYNNEI.

CDR3 DNA: TGTGCCAGCAGCGTAGGAAGTCAGAGCTCCTACGAGCAGTACTTC. This gives the protein CASSVGSQSSYEQYF. The chain has TRBV9 and TRBJ2-7; D ambiguous. The CDR3 totals 15 residues. Germline loops: CDR1 SGDLS, CDR2 YYNGEE. Between the trimmed V and J ends, which lost 0 bases and 0 bases, there was a span of 10 bases. Full variable domain (remainder filled in from reference TRBV9 and TRBJ2-7): DSGVTQTPKHLITATGQRVTLRCSPRSGDLSVYWYQQSLDQGLQFLIQYYNGEERAKGNILERFSAQQFPDLHSELNLSSLELGDSALYFCASSVGSQSSYEQYFGPGTRLTVT.

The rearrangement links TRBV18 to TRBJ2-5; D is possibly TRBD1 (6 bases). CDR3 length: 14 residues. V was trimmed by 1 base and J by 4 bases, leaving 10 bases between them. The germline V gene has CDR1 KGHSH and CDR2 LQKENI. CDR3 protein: CASSPQPGVETQYF. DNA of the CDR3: TGTGCCAGCTCACCACAACCAGGGGTAGAGACCCAGTACTTC.

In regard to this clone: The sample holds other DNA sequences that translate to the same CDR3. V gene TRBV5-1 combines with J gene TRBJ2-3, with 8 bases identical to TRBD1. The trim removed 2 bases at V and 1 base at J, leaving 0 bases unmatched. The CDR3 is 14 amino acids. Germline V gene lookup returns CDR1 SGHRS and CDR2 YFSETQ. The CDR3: CASSLQGGTDTQYF. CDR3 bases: TGCGCCAGCAGCTTACAGGGGGGCACAGATACGCAGTATTTT. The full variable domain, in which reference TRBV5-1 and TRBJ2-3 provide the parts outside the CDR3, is KAGVTQTPRYLIKTRGQQVTLSCSPISGHRSVSWYQQTPGQGLQFLFEYFSETQRNKGNFPGRFSGRQFSNSRSEMNVSTLELGDSALYLCASSLQGGTDTQYFGPGTRLTVL.

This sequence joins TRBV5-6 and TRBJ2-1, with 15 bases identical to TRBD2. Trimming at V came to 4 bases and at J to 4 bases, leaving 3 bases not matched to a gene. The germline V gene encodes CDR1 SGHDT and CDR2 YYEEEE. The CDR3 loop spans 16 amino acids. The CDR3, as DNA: TGTGCCAGCAGCGGGACTAGCGGGAGGTCGTACAATGAGCAGTTCTTC. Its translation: CASSGTSGRSYNEQFF.

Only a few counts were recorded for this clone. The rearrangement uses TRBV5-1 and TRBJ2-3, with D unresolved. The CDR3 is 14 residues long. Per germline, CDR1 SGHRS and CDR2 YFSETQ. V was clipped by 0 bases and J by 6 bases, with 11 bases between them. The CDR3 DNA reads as TGCGCCAGCAGCTTGGCCTTTGTGGGGGATACGCAGTATTTT. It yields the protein CASSLAFVGDTQYF.

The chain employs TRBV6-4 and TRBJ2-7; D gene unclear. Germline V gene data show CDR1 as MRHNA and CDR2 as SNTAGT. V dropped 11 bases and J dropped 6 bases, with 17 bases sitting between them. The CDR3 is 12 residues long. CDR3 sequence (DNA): TGTGCCGGCTACTCCCTTGACGGCGAGCAGTACTTC. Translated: CAGYSLDGEQYF.

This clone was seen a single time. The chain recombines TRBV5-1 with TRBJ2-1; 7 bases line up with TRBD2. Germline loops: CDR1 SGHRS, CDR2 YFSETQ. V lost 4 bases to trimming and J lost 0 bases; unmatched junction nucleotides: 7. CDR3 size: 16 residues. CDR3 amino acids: CASSRPGGSSYNEQFF. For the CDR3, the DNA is TGCGCCAGCAGCCGACCGGGGGGAAGCTCCTACAATGAGCAGTTCTTC.

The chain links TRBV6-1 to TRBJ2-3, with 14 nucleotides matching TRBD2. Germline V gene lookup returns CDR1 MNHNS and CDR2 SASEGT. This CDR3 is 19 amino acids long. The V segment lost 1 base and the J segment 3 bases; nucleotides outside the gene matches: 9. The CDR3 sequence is CASSEEKGLAGAGTDTQYF. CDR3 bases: TGTGCCAGCAGTGAAGAGAAGGGACTAGCGGGGGCCGGGACAGATACGCAGTATTTT.

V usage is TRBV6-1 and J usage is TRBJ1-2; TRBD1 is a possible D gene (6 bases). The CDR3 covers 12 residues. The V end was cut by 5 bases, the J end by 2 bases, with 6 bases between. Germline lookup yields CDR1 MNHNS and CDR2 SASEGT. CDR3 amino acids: CASSTGNYGYTF. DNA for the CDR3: TGTGCCAGCAGTACAGGGAACTATGGCTACACCTTC.

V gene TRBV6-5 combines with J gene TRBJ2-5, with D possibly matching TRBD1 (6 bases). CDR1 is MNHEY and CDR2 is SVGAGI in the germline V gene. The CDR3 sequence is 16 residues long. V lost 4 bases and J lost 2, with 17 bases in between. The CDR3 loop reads CASSFVIFGQQETQYF. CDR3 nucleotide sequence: TGTGCCAGCAGTTTTGTAATCTTTGGACAGCAAGAGACCCAGTACTTC.

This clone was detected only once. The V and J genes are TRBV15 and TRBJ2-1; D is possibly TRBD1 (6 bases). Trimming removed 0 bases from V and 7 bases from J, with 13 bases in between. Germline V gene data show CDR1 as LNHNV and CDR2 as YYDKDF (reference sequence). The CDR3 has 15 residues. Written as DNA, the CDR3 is TGTGCCACCAGCAGAGATTTGGGGGCGGGTAATGAGCAGTTCTTC. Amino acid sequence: CATSRDLGAGNEQFF. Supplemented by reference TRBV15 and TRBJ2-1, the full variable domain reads DAMVIQNPRYQVTQFGKPVTLSCSQTLNHNVMYWYQQKSSQAPKLLFHYYDKDFNNEADTPDNFQSRRPNTSFCFLDIRSPGLGDTAMYLCATSRDLGAGNEQFFGPGTRLTVL.

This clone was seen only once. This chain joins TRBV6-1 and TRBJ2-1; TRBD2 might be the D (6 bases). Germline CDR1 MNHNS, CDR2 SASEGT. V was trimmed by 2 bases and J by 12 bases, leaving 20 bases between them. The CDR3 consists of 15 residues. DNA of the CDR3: TGTGCCAGCAGTGAATCGGGGAGGAGCGGCGAGGGGCAGTTCTTC. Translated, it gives CASSESGRSGEGQFF.

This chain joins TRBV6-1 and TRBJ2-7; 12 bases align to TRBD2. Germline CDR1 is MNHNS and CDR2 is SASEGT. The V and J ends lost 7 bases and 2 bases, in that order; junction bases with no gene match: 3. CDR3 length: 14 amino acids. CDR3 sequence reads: CASIRTSGTYEQYF. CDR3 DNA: TGTGCCAGCATCAGGACTAGCGGGACCTACGAGCAGTACTTC.

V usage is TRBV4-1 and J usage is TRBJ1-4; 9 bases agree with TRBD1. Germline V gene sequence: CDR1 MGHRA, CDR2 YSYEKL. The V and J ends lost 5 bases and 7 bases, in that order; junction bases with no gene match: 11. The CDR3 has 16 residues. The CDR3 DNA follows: TGCGCCAGCAGCTCTCAAGGCACGGACAGGGGTGAAAAACTGTTTTTT. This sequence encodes CASSSQGTDRGEKLFF.

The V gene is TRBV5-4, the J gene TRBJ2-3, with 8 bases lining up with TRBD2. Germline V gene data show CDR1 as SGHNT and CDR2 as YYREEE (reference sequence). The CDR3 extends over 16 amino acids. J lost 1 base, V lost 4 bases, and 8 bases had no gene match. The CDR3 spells CASSPGREAGTDTQYF. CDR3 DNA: TGTGCCAGCAGCCCAGGGCGGGAGGCCGGCACAGATACGCAGTATTTT.

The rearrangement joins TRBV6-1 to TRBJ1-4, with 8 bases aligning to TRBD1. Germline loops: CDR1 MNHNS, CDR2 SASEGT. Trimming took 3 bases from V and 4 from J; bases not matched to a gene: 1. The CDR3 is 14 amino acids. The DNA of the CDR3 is TGTGCCAGCAGTGAGGACAGGGTTAATGAAAAACTGTTTTTT. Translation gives CASSEDRVNEKLFF.

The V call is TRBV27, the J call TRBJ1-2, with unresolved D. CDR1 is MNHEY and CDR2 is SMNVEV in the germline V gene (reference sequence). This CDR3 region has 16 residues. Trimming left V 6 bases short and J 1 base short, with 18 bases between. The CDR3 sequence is CASSPRESGFNYGYTF. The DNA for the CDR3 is TGTGCCAGCAGCCCTCGCGAGTCAGGCTTTAACTATGGCTACACCTTC.

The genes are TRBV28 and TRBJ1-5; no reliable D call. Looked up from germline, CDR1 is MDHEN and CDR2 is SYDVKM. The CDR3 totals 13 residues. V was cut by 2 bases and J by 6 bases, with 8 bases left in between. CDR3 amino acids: CASSLDPSQPQHF. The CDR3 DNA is TGTGCCAGCAGTTTAGATCCGAGTCAGCCCCAGCATTTT.